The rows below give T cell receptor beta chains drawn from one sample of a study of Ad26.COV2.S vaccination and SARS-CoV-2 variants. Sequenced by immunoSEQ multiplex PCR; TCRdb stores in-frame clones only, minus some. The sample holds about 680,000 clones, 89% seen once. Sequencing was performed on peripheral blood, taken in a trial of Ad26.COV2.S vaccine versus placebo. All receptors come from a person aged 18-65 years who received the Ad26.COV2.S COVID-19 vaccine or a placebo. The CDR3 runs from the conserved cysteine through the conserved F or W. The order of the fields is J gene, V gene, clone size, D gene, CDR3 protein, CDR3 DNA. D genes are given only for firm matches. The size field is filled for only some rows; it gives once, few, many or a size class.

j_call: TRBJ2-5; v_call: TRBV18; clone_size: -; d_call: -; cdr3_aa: CASSRGGLETQYF; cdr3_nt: TGTGCCAGCTCAAGGGGGGGTCTAGAGACCCAGTACTTC
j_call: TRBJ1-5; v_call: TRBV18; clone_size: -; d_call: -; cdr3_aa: CASSPLQGRNQPQHF; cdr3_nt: TGTGCCAGCTCACCACTCCAGGGCCGCAATCAGCCCCAGCATTTT
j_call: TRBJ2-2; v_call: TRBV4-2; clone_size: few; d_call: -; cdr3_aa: CASSVDKNTGELFF; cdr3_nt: TGTGCCAGCAGCGTCGACAAGAACACCGGGGAGCTGTTTTTT
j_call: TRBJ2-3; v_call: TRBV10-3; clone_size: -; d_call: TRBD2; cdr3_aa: CAISVETSQDTQYF; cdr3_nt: TGTGCCATCAGTGTCGAGACTAGCCAAGATACGCAGTATTTT
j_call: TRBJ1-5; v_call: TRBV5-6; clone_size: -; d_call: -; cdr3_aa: CASSSLLARNQPQHF; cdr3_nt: TGTGCCAGCAGCTCCCTCCTCGCCAGGAATCAGCCCCAGCATTTT
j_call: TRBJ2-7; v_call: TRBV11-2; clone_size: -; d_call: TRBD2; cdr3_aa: CASSLAPATSGYEQYF; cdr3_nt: TGTGCCAGCAGCTTAGCCCCGGCGACTAGCGGGTACGAGCAGTACTTC
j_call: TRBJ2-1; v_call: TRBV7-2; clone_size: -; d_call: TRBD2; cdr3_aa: CASSLLSGRSNEQFF; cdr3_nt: TGTGCCAGCAGCTTACTAAGCGGGAGGAGCAATGAGCAGTTCTTC
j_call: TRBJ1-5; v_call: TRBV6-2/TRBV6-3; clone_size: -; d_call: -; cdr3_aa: CASSYEADDQPQHF; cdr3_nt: TGTGCCAGCAGTTACGAGGCGGACGATCAGCCCCAGCATTTT
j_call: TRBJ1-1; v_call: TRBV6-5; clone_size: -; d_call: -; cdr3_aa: CASPSGINAEAFF; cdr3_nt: TGTGCCAGTCCGTCAGGGATCAACGCTGAAGCTTTCTTT
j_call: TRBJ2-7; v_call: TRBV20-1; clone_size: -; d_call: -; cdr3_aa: CSALGTEQYF; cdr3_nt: TGCAGTGCTTTGGGGACCGAGCAGTACTTC
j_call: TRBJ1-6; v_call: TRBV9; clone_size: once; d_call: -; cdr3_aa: CASSVQGIDNSPLHF; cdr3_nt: TGTGCCAGCAGCGTACAGGGTATCGATAATTCACCCCTCCACTTT
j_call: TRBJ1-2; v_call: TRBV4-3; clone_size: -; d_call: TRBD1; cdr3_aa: CASSQDVVTGGNYGYTF; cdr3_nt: TGCGCCAGCAGCCAAGATGTTGTGACAGGGGGGAACTATGGCTACACCTTC
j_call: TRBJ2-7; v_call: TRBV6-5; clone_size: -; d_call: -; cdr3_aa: CASSYSPGVYEQYF; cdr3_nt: TGTGCCAGCAGTTACTCACCGGGGGTCTACGAGCAGTACTTC
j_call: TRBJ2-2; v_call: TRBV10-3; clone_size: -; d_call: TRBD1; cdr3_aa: CAISGQGTTGELFF; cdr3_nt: TGTGCCATCAGTGGACAGGGAACCACCGGGGAGCTGTTTTTT
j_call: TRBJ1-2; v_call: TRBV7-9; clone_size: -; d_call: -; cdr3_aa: CASSLDGGGYTF; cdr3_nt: TGTGCCAGCAGCTTAGACGGAGGTGGCTACACCTTC
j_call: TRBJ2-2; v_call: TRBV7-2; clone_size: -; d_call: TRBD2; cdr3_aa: CASSSAGTSYFTGELFF; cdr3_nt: TGTGCCAGCAGTTCGGCCGGGACTAGCTACTTCACCGGGGAGCTGTTTTTT
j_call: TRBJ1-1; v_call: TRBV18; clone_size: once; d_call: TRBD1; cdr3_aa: CASSPGQGVNWHTEAFF; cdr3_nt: TGTGCCAGCTCACCCGGACAGGGAGTAAATTGGCACACTGAAGCTTTCTTT
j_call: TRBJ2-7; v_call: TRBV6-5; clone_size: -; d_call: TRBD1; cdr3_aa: CASSYSDRTSREQYF; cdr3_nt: TGTGCCAGCAGCTACTCGGACAGGACAAGTCGCGAGCAGTACTTC
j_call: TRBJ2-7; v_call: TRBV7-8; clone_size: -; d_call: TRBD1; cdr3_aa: CASSHMGTGRGYEQYF; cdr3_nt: TGTGCCAGCAGCCACATGGGGACAGGGCGAGGCTACGAGCAGTACTTC
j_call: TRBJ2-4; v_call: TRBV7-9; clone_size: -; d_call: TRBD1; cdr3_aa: CASSSLDRELAKNIQYF; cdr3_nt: TGTGCCAGCAGCTCACTAGACAGGGAACTCGCCAAAAACATTCAGTACTTC
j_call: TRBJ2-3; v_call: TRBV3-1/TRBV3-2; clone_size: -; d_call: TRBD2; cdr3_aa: CASSQDRRGDTDTQYF; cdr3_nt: TGTGCCAGCAGCCAAGATAGGCGGGGGGACACAGATACGCAGTATTTT
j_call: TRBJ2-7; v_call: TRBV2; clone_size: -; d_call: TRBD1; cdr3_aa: CASGDRGYEQYF; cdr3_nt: TGTGCCAGCGGGGACAGGGGATACGAGCAGTACTTC
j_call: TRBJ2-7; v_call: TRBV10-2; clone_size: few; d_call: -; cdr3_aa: CASSDPDSYEQYF; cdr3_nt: TGCGCCAGCAGTGACCCAGACTCCTACGAGCAGTACTTC
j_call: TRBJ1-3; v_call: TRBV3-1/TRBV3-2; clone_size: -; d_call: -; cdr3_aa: CASSPSGNTIYF; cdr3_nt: TGTGCCAGCAGCCCCTCTGGAAACACCATATATTTT
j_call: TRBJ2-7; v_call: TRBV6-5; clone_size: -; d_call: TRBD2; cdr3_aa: CASSRSGTSGAEQYF; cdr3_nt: TGTGCCAGCAGCCGTTCGGGGACTAGCGGAGCTGAGCAGTACTTC
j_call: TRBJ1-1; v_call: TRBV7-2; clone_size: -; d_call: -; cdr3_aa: CASSLVGLSNTEAFF; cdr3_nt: TGTGCCAGCAGCTTAGTAGGTCTATCGAACACTGAAGCTTTCTTT
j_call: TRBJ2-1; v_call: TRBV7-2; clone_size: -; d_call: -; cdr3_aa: CASSPTVNEQFF; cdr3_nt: TGTGCCAGCAGCCCCACCGTGAATGAGCAGTTCTTC
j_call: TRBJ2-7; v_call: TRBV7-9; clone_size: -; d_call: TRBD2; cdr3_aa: CASSYLAGSYEQYF; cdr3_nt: TGTGCCAGCAGCTACTTAGCGGGGAGTTACGAGCAGTACTTC
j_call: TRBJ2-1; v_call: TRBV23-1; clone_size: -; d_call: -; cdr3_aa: CASSQSGRNEQFF; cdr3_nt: TGCGCCAGCAGTCAATCAGGGCGGAATGAGCAGTTCTTC
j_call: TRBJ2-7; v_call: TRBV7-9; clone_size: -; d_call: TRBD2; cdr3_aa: CASSFRTNGGEQYF; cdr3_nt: TGTGCCAGCAGCTTCCGTACCAACGGGGGGGAGCAGTACTTC
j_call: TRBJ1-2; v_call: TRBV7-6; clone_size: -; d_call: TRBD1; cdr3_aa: CASRRTGVGGYTF; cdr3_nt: TGTGCCAGCAGGCGGACAGGGGTGGGTGGCTACACCTTC
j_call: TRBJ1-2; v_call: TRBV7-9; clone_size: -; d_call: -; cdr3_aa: CAIENPRSDSGYTF; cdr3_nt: TGTGCCATCGAAAATCCGAGGTCAGATAGCGGCTACACCTTC
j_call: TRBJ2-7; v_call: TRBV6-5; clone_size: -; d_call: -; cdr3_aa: CAALGQSYEQYF; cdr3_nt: TGTGCCGCCTTGGGACAATCCTACGAGCAGTACTTC
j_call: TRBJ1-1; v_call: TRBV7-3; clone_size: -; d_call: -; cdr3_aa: CASSLEFGGTEAFF; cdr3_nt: TGTGCCAGCAGCTTAGAATTTGGGGGCACTGAAGCTTTCTTT
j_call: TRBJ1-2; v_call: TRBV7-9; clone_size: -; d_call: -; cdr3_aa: CASSHSLGVNYGYTF; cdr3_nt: TGTGCCAGCAGCCACTCCCTCGGTGTCAACTATGGCTACACCTTC
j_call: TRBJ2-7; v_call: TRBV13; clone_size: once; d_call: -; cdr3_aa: CASSPPREAGVYEQYF; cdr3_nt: TGTGCCAGCAGCCCCCCCCGCGAAGCAGGGGTCTACGAGCAGTACTTC
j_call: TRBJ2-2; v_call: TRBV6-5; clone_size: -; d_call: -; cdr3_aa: CASSYGGELFF; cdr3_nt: TGTGCCAGCAGCTACGGGGGGGAGCTGTTTTTT
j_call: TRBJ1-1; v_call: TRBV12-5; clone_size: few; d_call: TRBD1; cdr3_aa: CASGFLPLGQGVRRGIEAFF; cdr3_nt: TGTGCTAGTGGTTTTCTCCCTCTCGGACAGGGAGTACGGCGGGGTATAGAAGCTTTCTTT
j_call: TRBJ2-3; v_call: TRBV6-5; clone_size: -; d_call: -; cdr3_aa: CASSNTDTQYF; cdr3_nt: TGTGCCAGTTCGAACACAGATACGCAGTATTTT
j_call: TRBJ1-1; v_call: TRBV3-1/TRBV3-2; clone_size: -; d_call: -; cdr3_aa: CASSQEGVAEAFF; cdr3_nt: TGTGCCAGCAGCCAAGAAGGGGTGGCTGAAGCTTTCTTT
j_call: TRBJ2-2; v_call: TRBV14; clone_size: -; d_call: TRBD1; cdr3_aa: CASSPLIDRGLGELFF; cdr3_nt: TGTGCCAGCAGCCCCCTAATCGACAGGGGGCTCGGGGAGCTGTTTTTT
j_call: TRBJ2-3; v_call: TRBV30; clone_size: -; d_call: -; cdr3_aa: CAWSVLTFPDTQYF; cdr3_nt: TGTGCCTGGAGTGTTCTGACTTTTCCGGATACGCAGTATTTT
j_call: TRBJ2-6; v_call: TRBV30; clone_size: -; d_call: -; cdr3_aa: CAWSKKPAGANVLTF; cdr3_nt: TGTGCCTGGTCGAAGAAGCCGGCTGGGGCCAACGTCCTGACTTTC
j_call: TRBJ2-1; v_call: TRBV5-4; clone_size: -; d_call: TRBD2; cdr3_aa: CASSSDLAGGPNNEQFF; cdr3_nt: TGTGCCAGCAGTTCGGACTTAGCGGGGGGGCCCAACAATGAGCAGTTCTTC
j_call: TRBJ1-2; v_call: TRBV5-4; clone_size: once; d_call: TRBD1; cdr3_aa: CASRPPGQNYGYTF; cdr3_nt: TGTGCCAGCAGACCTCCGGGACAGAACTATGGCTACACCTTC
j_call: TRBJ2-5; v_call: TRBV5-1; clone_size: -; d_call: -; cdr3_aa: CASSLVGFQETQYF; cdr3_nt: TGCGCCAGCAGCTTGGTCGGGTTCCAAGAGACCCAGTACTTC
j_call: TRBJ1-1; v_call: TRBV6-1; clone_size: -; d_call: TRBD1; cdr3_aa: CASSDPGTGAEAFF; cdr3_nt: TGTGCCAGCAGTGATCCCGGGACAGGCGCTGAAGCTTTCTTT
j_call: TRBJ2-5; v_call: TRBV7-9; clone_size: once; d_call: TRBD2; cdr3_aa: CASSLPQGLGQETQYF; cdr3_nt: TGTGCCAGCAGCTTACCCCAGGGACTAGGCCAAGAGACCCAGTACTTC
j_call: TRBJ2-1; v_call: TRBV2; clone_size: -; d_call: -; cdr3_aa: CASSGVEQFF; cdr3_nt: TGTGCCAGCAGTGGGGTTGAGCAGTTCTTC
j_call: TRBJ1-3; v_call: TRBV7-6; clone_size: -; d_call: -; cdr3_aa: CASSLDLSSSGNTIYF; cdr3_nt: TGTGCCAGCAGCTTGGACCTTTCGAGCTCTGGAAACACCATATATTTT
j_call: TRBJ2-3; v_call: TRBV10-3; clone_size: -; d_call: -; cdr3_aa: CAIRATLLTDTQYF; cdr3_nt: TGTGCCATCAGGGCGACTCTACTCACAGATACGCAGTATTTT
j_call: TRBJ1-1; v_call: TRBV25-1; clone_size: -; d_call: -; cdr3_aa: CASSEYYGGTEAFF; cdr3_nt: TGTGCCAGCAGTGAATACTACGGAGGCACTGAAGCTTTCTTT
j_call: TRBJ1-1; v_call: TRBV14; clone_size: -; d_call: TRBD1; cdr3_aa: CASSPLDRGTEAFF; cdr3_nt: TGTGCCAGCAGCCCCCTGGACAGGGGCACTGAAGCTTTCTTT
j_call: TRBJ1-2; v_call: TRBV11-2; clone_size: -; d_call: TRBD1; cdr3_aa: CASSRGQGGQYTF; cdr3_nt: TGTGCCAGCAGCCGCGGACAGGGCGGACAATACACCTTC
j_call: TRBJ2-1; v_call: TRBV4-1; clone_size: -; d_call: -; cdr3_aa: CASSQNGGLTYNEQFF; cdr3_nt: TGCGCCAGCAGCCAGAACGGGGGGCTCACCTACAATGAGCAGTTCTTC
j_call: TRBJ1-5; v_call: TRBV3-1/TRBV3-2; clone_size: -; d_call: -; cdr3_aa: CASSQDSGGNQPQHF; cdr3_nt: TGTGCCAGCAGCCAAGATTCCGGCGGGAATCAGCCCCAGCATTTT
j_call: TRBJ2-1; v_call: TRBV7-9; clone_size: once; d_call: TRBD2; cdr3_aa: CASSLTSGSLSSYNEQFF; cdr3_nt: TGTGCCAGCAGCTTGACTAGCGGGAGTCTGAGCTCCTACAATGAGCAGTTCTTC
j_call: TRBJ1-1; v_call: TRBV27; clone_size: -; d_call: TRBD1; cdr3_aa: CASSFGTGPWLNTEAFF; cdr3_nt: TGTGCCAGCAGTTTCGGGACAGGGCCGTGGTTGAACACTGAAGCTTTCTTT
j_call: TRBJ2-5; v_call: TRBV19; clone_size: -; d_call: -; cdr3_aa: CASSPEDHQETQYF; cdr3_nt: TGTGCCAGTAGTCCCGAGGACCACCAAGAGACCCAGTACTTC